This passage covers 3 T cell receptor beta chains from one sample sequenced in a study of tumor-infiltrating lymphocytes in primary liver carcinoma. Alongside blood RNA obtained from unsorted whole blood, germline DNA was also extracted. A constant-region primer primed TCR beta cDNA synthesis from around 500 ng of total RNA. Modified slightly, ARM-PCR produced TCR beta libraries over three nested multiplex PCR rounds. Use of TRBV1-TRBV30 forward primers with a C-beta reverse primer characterized the first two PCR rounds, which lasted about 10 cycles each. TCRdb recomputed calls from the multiplex PCR reads with MiXCR, one row per CDR3 protein. In the table there are about 310,000 distinct CDR3 sequences, roughly 60% of which are singletons. The source material was peripheral blood. The source is a woman aged 25 to 39 with primary liver carcinoma and hepatitis B virus infection.

Turning to this clonotype: The conserved final phenylalanine or tryptophan is absent from the CDR3, which likely points to a read error. The chain uses TRBV11-2 and TRBJ2-7, with 13 bases identical to TRBD2. Germline assignment: CDR1 SGHAT and CDR2 FQNNGV. The CDR3 extends over 15 amino acids. J lost 9 bases, V lost 2 bases, and 7 bases had no gene match. This chain's CDR3 is CASSLSGLAGAGQYS. The DNA for the CDR3 is TGTGCCAGCAGCTTATCTGGACTAGCGGGAGCCGGGCAGTACTCC.

In this sample, this clonotype turned up a few times. The chain combines TRBV7-9 with TRBJ2-1; 11 nucleotides line up with TRBD2. V was clipped by 4 bases and J by 7 bases; unmatched bases: 6. The CDR3 runs 15 residues. Germline V lookup: CDR1 SEHNR, CDR2 FQNEAQ (reference sequence). CDR3 DNA sequence: TGTGCCAGCAGCTATTCTAGCGGGAGGAGTAATGAGCAGTTCTTC. This codes for CASSYSSGRSNEQFF. Variable domain in full (rest from reference TRBV7-9 and TRBJ2-1): DTGVSQNPRHKITKRGQNVTFRCDPISEHNRLYWYRQTLGQGPEFLTYFQNEAQLEKSRLLSDRFSAERPKGSFSTLEIQRTEQGDSAMYLCASSYSSGRSNEQFFGPGTRLTVL.

A note on this clonotype: Given a much more abundant clone one base away, this may be a read error. V gene TRBV29-1 combines with J gene TRBJ2-4; D is unclear. In germline, CDR1 is SQVTM, CDR2 ANQGSEA. The germline V and J ends were trimmed by 8 bases and 7 bases, with 9 bases remaining between them. The CDR3 has 10 residues. This CDR3 is CSIAENIQYF. DNA for the CDR3: TGCAGCATTGCGGAGAACATTCAGTACTTC.